This TCR beta chain was retrieved from a study of shared clonotypes between healthy human individuals. The germline V gene encodes CDR1 MNHEY and CDR2 SVGAGI. Trimming cost V 6 bases and J 0 bases, with 11 bases left between them. CDR3 length: 14 residues. The authors loaded about 200 ng DNA, 28,000 or so T cell genomes, into sorted-subset replicate PCRs. Clones were read by immunoSEQ multiplex PCR, and TCRdb kept only the in-frame ones, dropping some. The table lists 450,000 to 700,000 clones, roughly 96% of them singletons. The naive CD8 subset, CD45RO-negative cells positively selected for CCR7, excluded terminally differentiated effector memory CD45RA+ cells. Nashville, Tennessee was home to all donors, who were Caucasian adults.

This receptor was identified in a woman aged 30 to 39 in good health. The sequencing sample was made of naive CD8+ T cells sorted from blood. The chain couples TRBV6-5 to TRBJ1-1, with D possibly being TRBD1 (6 bases). The CDR3 DNA is TGTGCCAGCAGAGACACAGGGATGAACACTGAAGCTTTCTTT. Its translation is CASRDTGMNTEAFF.